The 13 T cell receptor beta chains below were found in one sample sequenced in a study of monozygotic twins with inflammatory bowel disease. From its re-call of the 5' RACE reads, TCRdb lists each CDR3 protein once, without DNA. Found here are about 110,000 distinct CDR3 sequences; the top ten clones hold 12%. Sequenced sample: blood. The receptors here all came from a human donor with ulcerative colitis or Crohn's disease, or a healthy co-twin of an affected twin (not recorded which).

This chain connects TRBV7-9 to TRBJ2-1; the D call from TCRdb, TRBD1, cannot be confirmed without DNA. This CDR3 comprises 14 residues. The germline gives CDR1 SEHNR, CDR2 FQNEAQ (reference sequence). CDR3 amino acids: CASSLGGADNEQFF.

V usage is TRBV2 and J usage is TRBJ1-1; the TCRdb D gene call, TRBD1, has no DNA to confirm it. CDR1 is SNHLY and CDR2 is FYNNEI in the germline V gene. CDR3 length equals 17 residues. CDR3 region: CASSGQAGRTMNTEAFF.

The chain is built from TRBV7-9 and TRBJ2-3; no DNA is available, so the TRBD2 call from TCRdb remains unchecked. Per germline, CDR1 SEHNR and CDR2 FQNEAQ (reference sequence). This CDR3 spans 15 amino acids. The CDR3 region is CASSDAVGIADTQYF.

V gene TRBV7-2 combines with J gene TRBJ1-4. The CDR3 runs 15 residues. Germline V gives CDR1 SGHTA, CDR2 FQGNSA. This CDR3 reads CASSPRRGLNEKLFF.

The J gene is TRBJ2-1, the V gene TRBV27; there is no DNA to check the TCRdb D call of TRBD2. Germline assignment: CDR1 MNHEY and CDR2 SMNVEV (reference sequence). The CDR3 runs to 17 residues. CDR3 residues: CASSLSTYPGGRAEQFF.

The gene calls are TRBV7-6 and TRBJ1-5; TCRdb picks TRBD1, but there is no DNA to check that call. CDR3 length equals 15 residues. The germline V gene encodes CDR1 SGHVS and CDR2 FNYEAQ. The chain's CDR3 is CASSQYRAMGQPQHF.

This chain joins TRBV19 and TRBJ2-7; TCRdb selects TRBD1, and the lack of DNA leaves this call unchecked. Germline loops: CDR1 LNHDA, CDR2 SQIVND (reference sequence). This CDR3 is built from 15 residues. This CDR3 is CASSITRGYSYEQYF.

The chain couples TRBV3-1 to TRBJ2-7. The germline gives CDR1 LGHDT, CDR2 YNNKEL (reference sequence). The CDR3 is 13 residues long. The CDR3 sequence: CASSQGSTYEQYF.

The genes are TRBV3-1 and TRBJ1-4; TCRdb indicates TRBD1, and absent DNA this call remains unverified. Germline V gene data show CDR1 as LGHDT and CDR2 as YNNKEL (reference sequence). This CDR3 comprises 15 residues. The CDR3 here is CASSPRRAGDEKLFF.

The chain has TRBV5-1 and TRBJ2-2; without DNA, the TCRdb call of TRBD2 cannot be checked. Germline V CDR1 and CDR2: SGHRS, YFSETQ. This CDR3 comprises 14 residues. The CDR3 here is CASSLREYTGELFF.

The chain combines TRBV5-1 with TRBJ2-1; TCRdb's D call, TRBD1, is unchecked because there is no DNA. The CDR3 has 16 residues. Germline V gene data show CDR1 as SGHRS and CDR2 as YFSETQ. The CDR3 region is CASSLLRGGEYNEQFF.

V gene TRBV7-6 combines with J gene TRBJ2-3; TCRdb names TRBD1, which stays unverified in the absence of DNA. The germline CDR1 and CDR2 sequences are SGHVS and FNYEAQ. The CDR3 has 15 residues. The CDR3 loop reads CASRNTGVRTDTQYF.

This chain uses TRBV15 with TRBJ2-5; TCRdb outputs TRBD1, but without DNA this stays unchecked. There are 14 residues in the CDR3. Germline V gene sequence: CDR1 LNHNV, CDR2 YYDKDF (reference sequence). CDR3: CATSRVGGLETQYF.